This T cell receptor beta chain was observed in a study of cytomegalovirus exposure and HLA in healthy donors. Healthy bone marrow donors made up the donor group. This CDR3 spans 15 amino acids. The V gene lost 4 bases and the J gene lost 0 bases, with 13 bases spanning the gap. The germline V gene encodes CDR1 SGDLS and CDR2 YYNGEE. PCR used 60 Vbeta primers and 13 Jbeta primers. The repertoire was sequenced with immunoSEQ multiplex PCR; TCRdb's copy has only in-frame clones and lacks some. The sample lists some 41,000 clones, approximately 70% seen once, with around 3.9% in the top ten. Study results and caveats: Earlier analysis looked at TCR beta V segments, and most were productive about 87% or about 30% of the time.

To note about this clone: Antigen unknown.

This clonotype was sampled from a man aged 40-49 years in good health and CMV-seronegative. The rearrangement joins TRBV9 to TRBJ1-1; perhaps TRBD1 as D (5 bases). Sequencing was carried out using PBMCs. DNA of the CDR3: TGTGCCAGCAGCCCTCGGGGGGTTCTGAACACTGAAGCTTTCTTT. Translated: CASSPRGVLNTEAFF.